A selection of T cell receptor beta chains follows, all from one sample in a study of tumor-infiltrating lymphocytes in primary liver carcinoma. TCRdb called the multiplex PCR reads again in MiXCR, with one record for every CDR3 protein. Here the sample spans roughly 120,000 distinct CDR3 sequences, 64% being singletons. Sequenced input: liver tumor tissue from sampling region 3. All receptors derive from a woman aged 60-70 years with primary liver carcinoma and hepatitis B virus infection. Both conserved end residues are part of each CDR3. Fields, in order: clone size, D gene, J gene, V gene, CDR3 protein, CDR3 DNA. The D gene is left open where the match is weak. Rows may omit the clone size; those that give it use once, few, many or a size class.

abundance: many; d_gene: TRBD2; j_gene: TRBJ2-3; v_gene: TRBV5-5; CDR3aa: CASSLGLAGLGTDTQYF; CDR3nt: TGTGCCAGCAGCTTGGGGTTAGCGGGATTAGGGACAGATACGCAGTATTTT
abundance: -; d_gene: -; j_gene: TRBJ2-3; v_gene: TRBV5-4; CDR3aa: CASGTPAVDRQYF; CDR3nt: TGTGCCAGCGGCACCCCGGCCGTCGATAGGCAGTATTTT
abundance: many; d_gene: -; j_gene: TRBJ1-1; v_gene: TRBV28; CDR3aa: CASINRPSGNTEAFF; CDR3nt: TGTGCCAGCATCAACAGGCCTTCGGGGAACACTGAAGCTTTCTTT
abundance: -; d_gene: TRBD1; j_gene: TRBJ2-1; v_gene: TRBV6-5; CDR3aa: CASSLLGQLYNEQFF; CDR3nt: TGTGCTAGCAGTTTACTGGGACAGTTATACAATGAGCAGTTCTTC
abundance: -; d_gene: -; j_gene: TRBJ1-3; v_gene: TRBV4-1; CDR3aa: CTSSQTRGNTIYF; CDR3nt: TGCACCAGCAGCCAGACCAGAGGAAACACCATATATTTT
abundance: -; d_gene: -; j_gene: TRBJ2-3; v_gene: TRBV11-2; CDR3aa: CANSLTPGATDTRYF; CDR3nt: TGTGCCAACAGCTTAACACCCGGCGCTACAGATACGCGGTATTTT
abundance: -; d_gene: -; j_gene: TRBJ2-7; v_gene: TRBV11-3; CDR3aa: CASSYRGARTMGNEQYF; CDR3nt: TGTGCCAGCAGCTACCGGGGGGCGCGGACCATGGGCAATGAACAGTACTTC
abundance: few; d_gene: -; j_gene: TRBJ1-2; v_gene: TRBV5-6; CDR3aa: CAGSLFGQNYDYTF; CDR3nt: TGTGCCGGCAGCTTGTTCGGACAGAATTATGACTACACCTTC
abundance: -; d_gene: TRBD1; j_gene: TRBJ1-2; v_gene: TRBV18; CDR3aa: CASSSSRTGYYTF; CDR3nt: TGTGCCAGCTCATCTTCCCGGACAGGATACTACACCTTC
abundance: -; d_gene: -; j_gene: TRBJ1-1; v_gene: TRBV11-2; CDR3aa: CASSPYQHGRLRFWGYEAFF; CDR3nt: TGTGCCAGCAGCCCATATCAACACGGACGCCTTCGCTTTTGGGGCTATGAAGCTTTCTTT
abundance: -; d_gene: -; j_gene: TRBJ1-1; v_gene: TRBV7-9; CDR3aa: CAGIPPTGSNTEAFF; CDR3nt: TGTGCCGGCATCCCCCCGACAGGCTCTAACACTGAAGCATTCTTT
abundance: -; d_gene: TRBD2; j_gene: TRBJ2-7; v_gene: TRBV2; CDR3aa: CASTEGEGGPYEQYF; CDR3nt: TGTGCCAGCACTGAAGGGGAGGGAGGACCCTACGAGCAGTACTTC
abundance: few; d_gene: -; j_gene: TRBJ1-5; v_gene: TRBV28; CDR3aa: CASSLLGGRQPQHF; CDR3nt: TGTGCCAGCAGTTTATTGGGGGGCAGGCAGCCCCAGCATTTT
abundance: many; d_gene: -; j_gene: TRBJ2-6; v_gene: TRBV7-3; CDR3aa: CASSLSGRNRPGANVLTF; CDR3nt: TGTGCCAGCAGCTTAAGTGGCAGAAACCGACCTGGGGCCAACGTCCTGACTTTC
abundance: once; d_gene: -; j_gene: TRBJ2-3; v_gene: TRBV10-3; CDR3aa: CAISESRREEDTQYF; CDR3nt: TGTGCCATCAGTGAGTCCCGGCGGGAAGAAGATACGCAGTATTTT
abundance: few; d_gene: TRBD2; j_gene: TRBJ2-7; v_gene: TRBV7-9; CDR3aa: CASSSSGRAYEQYF; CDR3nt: TGTGCCAGCAGCTCTAGCGGGAGGGCCTACGAGCAGTACTTC
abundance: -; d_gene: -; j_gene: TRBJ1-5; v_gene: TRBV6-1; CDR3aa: CSSAKVENQPQHF; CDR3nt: TGTTCCAGCGCGAAGGTGGAGAATCAGCCCCAGCACTTT
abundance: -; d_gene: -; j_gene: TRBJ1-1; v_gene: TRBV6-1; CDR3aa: CASGAMKNTEAFF; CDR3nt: TGCGCCAGCGGTGCCATGAAGAACACTGAAGCTTTCTTT
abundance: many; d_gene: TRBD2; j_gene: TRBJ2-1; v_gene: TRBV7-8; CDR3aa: CASQREGAYNEQFF; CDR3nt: TGTGCCAGTCAGCGGGAGGGCGCCTACAATGAGCAGTTCTTC
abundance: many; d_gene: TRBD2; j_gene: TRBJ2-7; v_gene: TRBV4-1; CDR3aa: CASSQEEDSGSRRSYEQYF; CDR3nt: TGCGCCAGCAGCCAAGAAGAGGATAGCGGGAGCCGCCGCTCCTACGAGCAGTACTTC
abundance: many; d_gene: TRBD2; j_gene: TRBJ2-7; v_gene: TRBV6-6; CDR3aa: CASSYSASGTYEQYF; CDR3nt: TGTGCCAGCAGTTACTCGGCTAGCGGGACTTACGAGCAGTACTTC
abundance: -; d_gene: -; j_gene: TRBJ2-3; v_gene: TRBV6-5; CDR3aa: CASGPSPRDGTLYF; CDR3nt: TGTGCTAGCGGTCCTAGCCCTCGTGACGGTACGCTGTATTTT
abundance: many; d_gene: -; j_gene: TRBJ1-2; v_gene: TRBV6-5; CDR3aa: CASSYSQGSNYGYTF; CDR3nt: TGTGCCAGCAGTTACTCGCAGGGGTCTAACTATGGCTACACCTTC
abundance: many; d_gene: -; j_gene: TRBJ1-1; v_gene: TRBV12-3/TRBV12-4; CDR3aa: CASSFAGGRDTEAFF; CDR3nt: TGTGCCAGCAGTTTCGCGGGGGGTAGGGACACTGAAGCTTTCTTT
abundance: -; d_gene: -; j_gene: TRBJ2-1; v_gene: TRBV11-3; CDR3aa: CAGSAGDSNEQFF; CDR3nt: TGTGCCGGCAGTGCCGGGGACTCCAATGAGCAGTTCTTC
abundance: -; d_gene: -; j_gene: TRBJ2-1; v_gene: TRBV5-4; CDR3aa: CASLSGGNEQLF; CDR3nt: TGTGCCAGCCTATCCGGGGGCAATGAGCAGCTCTTC
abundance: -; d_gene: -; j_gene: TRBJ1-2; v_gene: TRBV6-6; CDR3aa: CASSDYPGGAGIYGYTF; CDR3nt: TGTGCCAGCAGTGACTACCCGGGGGGCGCGGGTATTTATGGCTACACCTTC
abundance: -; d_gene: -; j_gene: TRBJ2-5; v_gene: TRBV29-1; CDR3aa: CRVPEWRDGETQYF; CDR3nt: TGCAGAGTTCCAGAATGGCGGGACGGAGAGACCCAGTACTTC
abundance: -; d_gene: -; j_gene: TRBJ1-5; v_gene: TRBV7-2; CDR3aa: CASSLMGARSQPQHF; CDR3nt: TGTGCCAGCAGCTTAATGGGGGCTCGGAGTCAGCCCCAGCATTTT
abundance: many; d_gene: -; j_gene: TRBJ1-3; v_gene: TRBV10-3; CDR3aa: CAIIASLAGNTIYF; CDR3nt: TGTGCCATCATCGCCAGTCTAGCTGGAAACACCATATATTTT
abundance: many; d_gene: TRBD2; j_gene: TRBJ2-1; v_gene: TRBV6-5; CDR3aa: CASSYVASGRGNEQFF; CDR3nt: TGTGCCAGCAGTTACGTGGCTAGCGGGAGGGGTAATGAGCAGTTCTTC
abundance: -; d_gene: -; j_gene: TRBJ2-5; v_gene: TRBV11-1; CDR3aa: CASCLGLGASLEAQYF; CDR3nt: TGTGCCAGCTGCTTAGGATTGGGCGCCTCACTAGAGGCCCAGTACTTC
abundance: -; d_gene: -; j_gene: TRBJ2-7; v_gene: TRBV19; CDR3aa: CASSIGQRTYEQYF; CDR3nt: TGTGCCAGTAGTATAGGACAGCGTACCTACGAGCAGTACTTC
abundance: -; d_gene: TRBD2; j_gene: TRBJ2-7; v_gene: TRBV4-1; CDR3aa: CASSLSSNRGLAGGDNYEQYF; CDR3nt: TGCGCCAGCAGCCTTTCTTCTAACAGGGGACTAGCGGGAGGTGATAATTACGAGCAGTATTTC
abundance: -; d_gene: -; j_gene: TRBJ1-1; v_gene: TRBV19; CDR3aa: CASREDLNTEAFF; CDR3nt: TGTGCCAGTAGGGAGGACCTGAACACTGAAGCTTTCTTT
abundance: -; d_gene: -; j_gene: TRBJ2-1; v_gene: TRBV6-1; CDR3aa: CASSELGALNYYEQFF; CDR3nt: TGTGCCAGTAGTGAACTTGGGGCCTTAAACTACTATGAGCAGTTCTTC
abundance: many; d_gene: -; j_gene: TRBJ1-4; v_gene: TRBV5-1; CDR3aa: CASSTTGGKGEKLFF; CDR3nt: TGCGCCAGCAGCACCACCGGGGGGAAGGGTGAAAAACTGTTTTTT
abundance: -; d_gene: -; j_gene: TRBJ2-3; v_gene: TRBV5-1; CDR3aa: CASSLGINGRSADTQYF; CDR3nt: TGCGCCAGCAGCTTGGGCATTAACGGGAGAAGTGCAGATACGCAGTATTTT
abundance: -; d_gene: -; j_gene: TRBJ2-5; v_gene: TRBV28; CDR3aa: CASTTLAPQGVIREETQYF; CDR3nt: TGTGCCAGCACCACATTGGCCCCGCAGGGTGTGATTAGAGAAGAGACCCAGTACTTC
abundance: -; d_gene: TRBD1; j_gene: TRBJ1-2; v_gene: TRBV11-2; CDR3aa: CASSRDSAIYGYTF; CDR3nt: TGTGCCAGCAGCAGGGACAGTGCCATCTATGGCTACACCTTC
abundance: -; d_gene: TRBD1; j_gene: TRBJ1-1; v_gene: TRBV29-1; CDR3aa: CSDRGGGNTEAFF; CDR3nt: TGCAGCGACAGGGGGGGGGGGAACACTGAAGCTTTCTTT
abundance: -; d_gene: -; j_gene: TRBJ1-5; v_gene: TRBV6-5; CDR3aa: CPSSYGNDQPQHF; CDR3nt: TGTCCCAGCAGTTACGGGAATGATCAGCCCCAGCATTTT
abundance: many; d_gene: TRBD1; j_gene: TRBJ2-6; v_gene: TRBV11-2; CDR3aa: CASTLTGDGANVLTF; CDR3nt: TGTGCCAGCACCTTGACAGGGGATGGGGCCAACGTCCTGACTTTC